Below, 27 T cell receptor beta chains from the same sample are listed, as sequenced in a study of T cell repertoires in cytomegalovirus infection. TCRdb used MiXCR to reprocess the reads, holding one entry per CDR3 protein. The data hold around 180,000 distinct CDR3 sequences, with roughly 30% observed a single time. Source material: PBMCs. These TCRs come from a human donor in good health (CMV status not recorded). Some clones in this sample may be carry-over from other donors' samples.

The J gene is TRBJ1-1, the V gene TRBV27, with D perhaps matching TRBD1 (5 bases). Germline CDR1 reads MNHEY; CDR2 reads SMNVEV (reference sequence). The V end was cut by 6 bases, the J end by 1 base, with 9 bases between. The CDR3 runs 13 residues. The CDR3 is CASSRARNTEAFF. CDR3 DNA sequence: TGTGCCAGCAGCAGGGCGAGGAACACTGAAGCTTTCTTT.

The chain links TRBV7-8 to TRBJ1-5, with a weak D call TRBD1 (5 bases). V lost 10 bases, J lost 2 bases, and 12 bases lay in between. CDR1 is SGHVS, CDR2 FQNEAQ, per germline. The CDR3 extends over 13 amino acids. This CDR3 is CATARGGNQPQHF. The CDR3 DNA reads as TGTGCCACAGCGAGGGGAGGCAATCAGCCCCAGCATTTT.

The chain combines TRBV11-3 with TRBJ1-1, with a weak D call TRBD1 (5 bases). The germline V gene has CDR1 SGHNT and CDR2 YENEEA. The CDR3 covers 14 residues. V was cut by 5 bases and J by 1 base, with 11 bases left in between. CDR3 loop: CASSPGTPNTEAFF. CDR3 in DNA: TGTGCCAGCAGCCCCGGGACGCCGAACACTGAAGCTTTCTTT. The complete variable domain, with remaining parts taken from reference TRBV11-3 and TRBJ1-1, reads EAGVVQSPRYKIIEKKQPVAFWCNPISGHNTLYWYLQNLGQGPELLIRYENEEAVDDSQLPKDRFSAERLKGVDSTLKIQPAELGDSAVYLCASSPGTPNTEAFFGQGTRLTVV.

This rearrangement joins TRBV10-3 to TRBJ2-1; 8 nucleotides agree with TRBD1. Trimming removed 10 bases from V and 6 bases from J; junction bases left unmatched: 26. CDR1 ENHRY and CDR2 SYGVKD come from the germline V gene. The length of the CDR3 is 19 residues. CDR3 sequence reads: CATQPSTGTGRSRGNEQFF. For the CDR3, the DNA is TGTGCCACCCAACCGAGCACCGGGACAGGTAGATCGCGGGGCAATGAGCAGTTCTTC.

This clonotype was counted between two and nine times. The rearrangement uses TRBV18 and TRBJ1-1, with D perhaps TRBD1 (6 bases). There are 16 residues in the CDR3. Germline CDR1 reads KGHSH; CDR2 reads LQKENI. V was cut by 1 base and J by 1 base, with 13 bases left in between. For the CDR3, the DNA is TGTGCCAGCTCACCACAGAGACAGGAGTGGAACACTGAAGCTTTCTTT. This sequence encodes CASSPQRQEWNTEAFF.

This clonotype was observed a handful of times. The chain has TRBV12-3 or TRBV12-4 and TRBJ2-2, with 7 bases matching TRBD1. V was pared by 7 bases and J by 2 bases, with 7 bases of the junction left unmatched. The CDR3 loop spans 15 amino acids. Here the CDR3 DNA reads TGTGCCAGCAACCCCCGGGACAGAAACACCGGGGAGCTGTTTTTT. It yields the protein CASNPRDRNTGELFF.

This chain uses TRBV23-1 with TRBJ2-7; a possible D gene is TRBD1 (7 bases). TRBV23-1 is marked as an open reading frame, function uncertain. The V gene lost 0 bases and the J gene lost 2 bases, with 14 bases spanning the gap. This CDR3 has 16 amino acids. DNA for the CDR3: TGCGCCAGCAGTCAATCGAACCCAGGGGGGACCTACGAGCAGTACTTC. Protein product: CASSQSNPGGTYEQYF.

The chain uses TRBV27 and TRBJ1-1, with a tentative D call TRBD1 (6 bases). CDR1 and CDR2 from the germline V gene are MNHEY and SMNVEV (reference sequence). The CDR3 length is 17 residues. V dropped 4 bases and J dropped 0 bases, with 18 bases sitting between them. The CDR3 is CASSSQGLGIMNTEAFF. The CDR3, as DNA: TGTGCCAGCAGTTCGCAGGGGCTCGGGATAATGAACACTGAAGCTTTCTTT.

CDR3 sequence reads: CSAAPDARNEQFF. CDR3 DNA sequence: TGCAGTGCCGCCCCTGACGCCAGGAATGAGCAGTTCTTC. The chain joins TRBV20-1 to TRBJ2-1, with unresolved D. Trimming removed 6 bases at V and 7 bases at J, with 16 bases between. The CDR3 has 13 amino acids. Germline V gene lookup returns CDR1 DFQATT and CDR2 SNEGSKA (reference sequence).

This clonotype was picked up many times. The genes are TRBV7-2 and TRBJ1-5, with D maybe TRBD1 (6 bases). The ends were cut back, 5 bases at V and 4 bases at J, with 12 bases in the middle. Germline CDR1 SGHTA, CDR2 FQGNSA. The CDR3 consists of 14 residues. In DNA form, the CDR3 reads TGTGCCAGCAGCCCTGGGACACAGAATCAGCCCCAGCATTTT. Residues: CASSPGTQNQPQHF.

This clonotype was recorded a few times. This chain connects TRBV4-1 to TRBJ2-2, with unresolved D. Trimming cost V 1 base and J 0 bases, with 9 bases left between them. Germline V lookup: CDR1 MGHRA, CDR2 YSYEKL. There are 16 residues in the CDR3. The CDR3 DNA is TGCGCCAGCAGCCAAGCGTCTGAAGCGAACACCGGGGAGCTGTTTTTT. Translation: CASSQASEANTGELFF.

This clonotype was recorded a few times. The J gene is TRBJ1-4, the V gene TRBV28; 8 bases align to TRBD1. V lost 3 bases to trimming and J lost 8 bases; unmatched junction nucleotides: 5. CDR1 and CDR2 from the germline V gene are MDHEN and SYDVKM. The CDR3 has 14 residues. The CDR3 DNA reads TGTGCCAGCAGTTTGGACAGGGTGGGAGAAAAACTGTTTTTT. Protein: CASSLDRVGEKLFF.

This clonotype has just a few counts. The chain carries TRBV29-1 and TRBJ1-5, with a possible D match to TRBD1 (6 bases). With 1 base removed from V and 2 bases from J, the gap between germline ends came to 15 bases. The V gene's germline CDR1 is SQVTM and CDR2 ANQGSEA. CDR3 length: 16 amino acids. CDR3 bases: TGCAGCGTTGAAGCCCCTACGGGACATCGCAATCAGCCCCAGCATTTT. Translating it yields CSVEAPTGHRNQPQHF.

Many counts were recorded for this clonotype. V usage is TRBV7-9 and J usage is TRBJ2-7; tentatively, D is TRBD1 or TRBD2 (5 bases each). The CDR3 sequence is 13 residues long. CDR1 is SEHNR, CDR2 FQNEAQ, per germline (reference sequence). The V and J ends lost 1 base and 4 bases respectively, with 8 bases between them. CDR3 in amino acids: CASSLGDPYEQYF. The DNA of the CDR3 is TGTGCCAGCAGCTTAGGGGACCCTTACGAGCAGTACTTC.

The chain couples TRBV5-6 to TRBJ2-1, with 7 bases matching TRBD2. Losses at the gene ends were 7 bases for V and 0 bases for J; bases not matched to a gene: 13. Germline loops: CDR1 SGHDT, CDR2 YYEEEE. This CDR3 is 17 amino acids long. The CDR3 loop is CASPPRTSASSYNEQFF. The CDR3 DNA reads as TGTGCCAGCCCCCCCAGAACTAGCGCTAGCTCCTACAATGAGCAGTTCTTC.

This clonotype has just a few counts. The rearrangement uses TRBV7-2 and TRBJ2-5; unclear D gene. V was cut by 5 bases and J by 6 bases, with 22 bases left in between. The germline V gene has CDR1 SGHTA and CDR2 FQGNSA. The CDR3 sequence is 16 residues long. The CDR3 DNA is TGTGCCAGCAGCCCCGGTGGTGGCAGAGAAGGGAAGACCCAGTACTTC. It translates to CASSPGGGREGKTQYF.

The J gene is TRBJ2-4, the V gene TRBV11-2; the match to TRBD1 covers 7 bases. V lost 5 bases to trimming and J lost 6 bases; unmatched junction nucleotides: 10. Germline V lookup: CDR1 SGHAT, CDR2 FQNNGV. This CDR3 has 15 residues. The DNA of the CDR3 is TGTGCCAGCAGCACCGGACCGGGACAGCTAAACATTCAGTACTTC. Its protein product is CASSTGPGQLNIQYF.

The rearrangement uses TRBV5-1 and TRBJ1-1, with 9 bases fitting TRBD1. Trimming at V came to 2 bases and at J to 4 bases, leaving 6 bases not matched to a gene. CDR3 length: 15 amino acids. Germline-derived CDR1 and CDR2 are SGHRS and YFSETQ. The CDR3 DNA sequence: TGCGCCAGCAGCTTACCCGGACAGGGGTCCACTGAAGCTTTCTTT. Translation gives CASSLPGQGSTEAFF.

The chain couples TRBV30 to TRBJ2-2; D is ambiguous. Deletions cut 3 bases from V and 4 bases from J, with 9 bases between. This CDR3 region has 13 residues. The germline V gene has CDR1 GTSNPN and CDR2 SVGIG (reference sequence). The DNA for the CDR3 is TGTGCCTGGAGCCCCAGAGGCACCGGGGAGCTGTTTTTT. Its protein product is CAWSPRGTGELFF.

This clonotype was detected a few times. The chain has TRBV7-2 and TRBJ1-4; D call uncertain. CDR1 and CDR2 (germline): SGHTA, FQGNSA. Trimming cost V 2 bases and J 4 bases, with 11 bases left between them. The CDR3 length is 15 residues. CDR3 residues: CASSLNTRINEKLFF. The CDR3 DNA sequence: TGTGCCAGCAGCTTAAACACCAGAATTAATGAAAAACTGTTTTTT. The full variable domain, its missing parts supplied by reference TRBV7-2 and TRBJ1-4, is GAGVSQSPSNKVTEKGKDVELRCDPISGHTALYWYRQSLGQGLEFLIYFQGNSAPDKSGLPSDRFSAERTGGSVSTLTIQRTQQEDSAVYLCASSLNTRINEKLFFGSGTQLSVL.

The CDR3 nucleotides are TGTGCCAGCAGTTACTCAGAAGGATCTGGAAACACCATATATTTT. It translates to CASSYSEGSGNTIYF. The gene calls are TRBV6-5 and TRBJ1-3; D ambiguous. This CDR3 has 15 residues. V was trimmed by 0 bases and J by 1 base, leaving 7 bases between them. Germline CDR1 MNHEY, CDR2 SVGAGI.

This clonotype was counted at least ten times. The DNA for the CDR3 is TGTGCCAGCAGTGAAGCCGAGCCATGGAATGAGCAGTTCTTC. Residues: CASSEAEPWNEQFF. This chain joins TRBV6-1 and TRBJ2-1; D remains unclear. The CDR3 contains 14 residues. The germline gives CDR1 MNHNS, CDR2 SASEGT. V gave up 0 bases and J gave up 7 bases, with 10 bases separating them.

The chain has TRBV20-1 and TRBJ2-5, with TRBD2 matching 13 bases. Germline V gene lookup returns CDR1 DFQATT and CDR2 SNEGSKA (reference sequence). The CDR3 consists of 18 residues. Losses at the gene ends were 5 bases for V and 4 bases for J; bases not matched to a gene: 16. The CDR3: CSAARPGTSGAPGETQYF. The CDR3 DNA sequence: TGCAGTGCTGCCCGTCCCGGGACTAGCGGGGCCCCAGGAGAGACCCAGTACTTC.

Concerning this clonotype itself: An end of the junction does not agree with germline; a read error may underlie this. V is TRBV4-1 and J is TRBJ2-7; D not certain. The CDR3 covers 15 residues. CDR1 is MGHRA and CDR2 is YSYEKL in the germline V gene. The CDR3 sequence is CASSQATVPTYEQYF. CDR3 sequence (DNA): TGTGCCAGCAGCCAGGCGACGGTGCCCACCTACGAGCAGTACTTC.

Only a few counts were recorded for this clonotype. J is TRBJ1-1 and V is TRBV5-4, with D maybe TRBD1 (5 bases). The CDR3 consists of 14 residues. From germline, CDR1 is SGHNT and CDR2 YYREEE (reference sequence). Trimming cost V 5 bases and J 3 bases, with 14 bases left between them. The DNA of the CDR3 is TGTGCCAGCAGGCGGGACTTCGGGGACACTGAAGCTTTCTTT. Protein sequence: CASRRDFGDTEAFF.

This rearrangement joins TRBV7-2 to TRBJ1-1; 8 bases are a match to TRBD1. CDR1 and CDR2 (germline): SGHTA, FQGNSA. The CDR3 contains 16 residues. Trimming at V came to 5 bases and at J to 1 base, leaving 9 bases not matched to a gene. CDR3 sequence (DNA): TGTGCCAGCAGCCGCGATTGGACAGGGAGGAACACTGAAGCTTTCTTT. This gives the protein CASSRDWTGRNTEAFF.

The rearrangement links TRBV29-1 to TRBJ1-2; possibly TRBD1 for D (6 bases). CDR1 is SQVTM and CDR2 is ANQGSEA in the germline V gene. This CDR3 is built from 12 residues. Trimming pared 3 bases from V and 3 bases from J, leaving 8 bases between. The chain's CDR3 is CSVDRGDYGYTF. CDR3 bases: TGCAGCGTTGACAGGGGAGACTATGGCTACACCTTC.